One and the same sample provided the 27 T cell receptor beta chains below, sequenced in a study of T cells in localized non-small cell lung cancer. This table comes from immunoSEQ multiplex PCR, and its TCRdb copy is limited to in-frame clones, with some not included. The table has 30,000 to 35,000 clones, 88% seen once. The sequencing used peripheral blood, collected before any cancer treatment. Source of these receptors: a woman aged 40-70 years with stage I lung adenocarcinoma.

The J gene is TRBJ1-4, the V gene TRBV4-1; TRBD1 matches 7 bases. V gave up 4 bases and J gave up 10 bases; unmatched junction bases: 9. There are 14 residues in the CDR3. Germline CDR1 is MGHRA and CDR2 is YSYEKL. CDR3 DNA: TGCGCCAGCAGCCTCCGTACAGGGGATGGAAAACTGTTTTTT. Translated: CASSLRTGDGKLFF.

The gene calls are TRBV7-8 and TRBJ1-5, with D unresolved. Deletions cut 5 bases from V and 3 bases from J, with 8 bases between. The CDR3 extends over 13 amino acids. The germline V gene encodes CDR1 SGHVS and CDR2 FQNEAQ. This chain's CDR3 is CASSVAANQPQHF. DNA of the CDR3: TGTGCCAGCAGCGTCGCAGCCAATCAGCCCCAGCATTTT.

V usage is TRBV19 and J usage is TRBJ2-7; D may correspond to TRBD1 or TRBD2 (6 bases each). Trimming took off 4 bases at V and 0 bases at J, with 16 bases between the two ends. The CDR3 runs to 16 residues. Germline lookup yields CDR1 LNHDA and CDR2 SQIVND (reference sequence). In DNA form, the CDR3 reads TGTGCCAGTAGTAGGGACGGGGGCGCAAGCTCCTACGAGCAGTACTTC. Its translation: CASSRDGGASSYEQYF.

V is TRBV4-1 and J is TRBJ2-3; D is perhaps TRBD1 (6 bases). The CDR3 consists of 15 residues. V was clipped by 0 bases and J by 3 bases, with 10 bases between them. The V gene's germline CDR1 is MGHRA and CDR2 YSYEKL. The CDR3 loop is CASSQDFQGTDTQYF. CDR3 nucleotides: TGCGCCAGCAGCCAAGATTTCCAGGGGACAGATACGCAGTATTTT.

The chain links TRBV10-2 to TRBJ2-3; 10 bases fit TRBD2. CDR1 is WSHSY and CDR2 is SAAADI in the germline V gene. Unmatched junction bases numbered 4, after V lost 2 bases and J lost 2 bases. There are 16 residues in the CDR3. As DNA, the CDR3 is TGCGCCAGCAGTGAGATAGCGGGGGGCCTCACAGATACGCAGTATTTT. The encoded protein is CASSEIAGGLTDTQYF.

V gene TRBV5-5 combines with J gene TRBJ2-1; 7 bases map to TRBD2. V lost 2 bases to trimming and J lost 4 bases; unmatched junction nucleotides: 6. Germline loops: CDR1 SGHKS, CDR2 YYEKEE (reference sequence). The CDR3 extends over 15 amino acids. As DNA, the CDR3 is TGTGCCAGCAGCTTAGCGGGGAGCGTTTACAATGAGCAGTTCTTC. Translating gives CASSLAGSVYNEQFF.

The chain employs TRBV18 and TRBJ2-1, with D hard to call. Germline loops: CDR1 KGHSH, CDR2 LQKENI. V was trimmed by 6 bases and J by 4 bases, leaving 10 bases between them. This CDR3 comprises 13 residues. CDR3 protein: CASSSDWYNEQFF. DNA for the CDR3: TGTGCCAGCTCGTCCGACTGGTACAATGAGCAGTTCTTC.

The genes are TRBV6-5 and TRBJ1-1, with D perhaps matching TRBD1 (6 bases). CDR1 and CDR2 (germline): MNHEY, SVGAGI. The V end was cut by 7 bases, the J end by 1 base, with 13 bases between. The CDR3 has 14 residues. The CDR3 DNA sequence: TGTGCCAGCACCGAACAGGGCCGGAACACTGAAGCTTTCTTT. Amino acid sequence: CASTEQGRNTEAFF.

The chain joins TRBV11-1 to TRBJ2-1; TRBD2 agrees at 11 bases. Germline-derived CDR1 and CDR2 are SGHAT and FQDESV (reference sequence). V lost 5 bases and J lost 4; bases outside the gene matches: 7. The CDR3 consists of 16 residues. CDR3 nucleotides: TGTGCCAGCAGCCAGTTCCCTAGCGGGGGGTACAATGAGCAGTTCTTC. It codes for CASSQFPSGGYNEQFF.

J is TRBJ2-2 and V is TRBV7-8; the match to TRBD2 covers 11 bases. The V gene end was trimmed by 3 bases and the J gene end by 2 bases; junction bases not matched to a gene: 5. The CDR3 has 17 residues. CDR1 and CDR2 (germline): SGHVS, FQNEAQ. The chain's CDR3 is CASSFRLAGLNTGELFF. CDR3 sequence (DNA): TGTGCCAGCAGCTTTAGACTAGCGGGGCTTAACACCGGGGAGCTGTTTTTT. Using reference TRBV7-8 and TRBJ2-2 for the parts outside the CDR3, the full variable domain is GAGVSQSPRYKVAKRGQDVALRCDPISGHVSLFWYQQALGQGPEFLTYFQNEAQLDKSGLPSDRFFAERPEGSVSTLKIQRTQQEDSAVYLCASSFRLAGLNTGELFFGEGSRLTVL.

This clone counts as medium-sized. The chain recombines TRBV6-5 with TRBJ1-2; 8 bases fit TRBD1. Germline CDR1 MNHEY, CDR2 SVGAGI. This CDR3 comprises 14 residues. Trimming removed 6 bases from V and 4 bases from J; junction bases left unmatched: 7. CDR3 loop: CASSRGQGSYGYTF. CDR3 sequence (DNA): TGTGCCAGCAGCCGCGGACAGGGAAGCTATGGCTACACCTTC.

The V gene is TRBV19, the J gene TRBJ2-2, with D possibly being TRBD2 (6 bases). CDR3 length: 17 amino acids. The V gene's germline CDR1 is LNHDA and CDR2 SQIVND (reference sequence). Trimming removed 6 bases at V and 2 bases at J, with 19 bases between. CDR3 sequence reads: CASRFVWAGRNTGELFF. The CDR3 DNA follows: TGTGCCAGTAGATTCGTCTGGGCGGGACGAAACACCGGGGAGCTGTTTTTT.

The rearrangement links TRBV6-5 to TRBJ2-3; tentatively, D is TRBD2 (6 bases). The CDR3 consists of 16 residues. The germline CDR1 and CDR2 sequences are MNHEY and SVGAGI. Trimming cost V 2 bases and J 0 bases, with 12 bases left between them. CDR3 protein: CASSYGGRGSTDTQYF. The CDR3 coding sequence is TGTGCCAGCAGTTACGGTGGGCGGGGTAGCACAGATACGCAGTATTTT.

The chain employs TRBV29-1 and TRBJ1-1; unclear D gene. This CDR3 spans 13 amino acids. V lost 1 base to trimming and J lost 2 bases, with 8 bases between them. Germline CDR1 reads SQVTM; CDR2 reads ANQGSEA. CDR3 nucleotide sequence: TGCAGCGTTGAAGGGCAGCTAAACACTGAAGCTTTCTTT. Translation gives CSVEGQLNTEAFF. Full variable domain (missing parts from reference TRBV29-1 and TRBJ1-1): SAVISQKPSRDICQRGTSLTIQCQVDSQVTMMFWYRQQPGQSLTLIATANQGSEATYESGFVIDKFPISRPNLTFSTLTVSNMSPEDSSIYLCSVEGQLNTEAFFGQGTRLTVV.

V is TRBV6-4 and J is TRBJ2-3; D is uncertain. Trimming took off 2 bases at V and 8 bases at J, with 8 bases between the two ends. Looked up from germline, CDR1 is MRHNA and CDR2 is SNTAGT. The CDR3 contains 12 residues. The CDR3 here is CASSDGVGTQYF. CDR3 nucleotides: TGTGCCAGCAGTGACGGGGTGGGTACGCAGTATTTT.

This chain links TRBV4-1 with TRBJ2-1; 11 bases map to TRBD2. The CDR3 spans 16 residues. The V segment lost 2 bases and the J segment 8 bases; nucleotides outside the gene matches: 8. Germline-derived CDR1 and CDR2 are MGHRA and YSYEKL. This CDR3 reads CASSQNSGGASYEQFF. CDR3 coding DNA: TGCGCCAGCAGCCAAAATAGCGGGGGGGCGTCTTATGAGCAGTTCTTC.

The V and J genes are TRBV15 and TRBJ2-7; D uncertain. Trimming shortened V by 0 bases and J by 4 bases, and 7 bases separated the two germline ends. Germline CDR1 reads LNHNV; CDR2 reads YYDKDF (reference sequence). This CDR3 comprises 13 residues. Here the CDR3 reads CATSRDQGYEQYF. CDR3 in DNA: TGTGCCACCAGCAGAGATCAAGGGTACGAGCAGTACTTC.

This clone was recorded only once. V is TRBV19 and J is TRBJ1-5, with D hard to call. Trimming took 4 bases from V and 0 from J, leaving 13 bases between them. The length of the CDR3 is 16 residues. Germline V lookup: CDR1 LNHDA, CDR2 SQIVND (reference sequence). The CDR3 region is CASSTQTSYSNQPQHF. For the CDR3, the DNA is TGTGCCAGTAGTACCCAGACAAGTTATAGCAATCAGCCCCAGCATTTT.

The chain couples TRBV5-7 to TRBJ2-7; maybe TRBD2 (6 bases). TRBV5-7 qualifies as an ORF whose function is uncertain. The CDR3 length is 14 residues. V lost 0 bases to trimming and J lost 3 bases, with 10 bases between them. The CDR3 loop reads CASSLGGVLYEQYF. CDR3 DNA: TGTGCCAGCAGCTTGGGGGGGGTGCTCTACGAGCAGTACTTC.

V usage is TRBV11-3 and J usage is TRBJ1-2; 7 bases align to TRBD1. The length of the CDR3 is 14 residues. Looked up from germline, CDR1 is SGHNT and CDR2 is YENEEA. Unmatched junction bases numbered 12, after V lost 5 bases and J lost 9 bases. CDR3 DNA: TGTGCCAGCAGCCCAACCGGAAGACAGGGAAGCTACACCTTC. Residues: CASSPTGRQGSYTF. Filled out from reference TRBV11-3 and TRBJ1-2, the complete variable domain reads EAGVVQSPRYKIIEKKQPVAFWCNPISGHNTLYWYLQNLGQGPELLIRYENEEAVDDSQLPKDRFSAERLKGVDSTLKIQPAELGDSAVYLCASSPTGRQGSYTFGSGTRLTVV.

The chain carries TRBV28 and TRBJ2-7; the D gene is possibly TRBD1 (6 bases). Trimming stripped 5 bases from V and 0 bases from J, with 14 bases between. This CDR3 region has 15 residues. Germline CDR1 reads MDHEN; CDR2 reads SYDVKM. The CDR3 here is CASSTRNRVSYEQYF. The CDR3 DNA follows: TGTGCCAGCAGTACCCGGAACAGGGTCTCCTACGAGCAGTACTTC.

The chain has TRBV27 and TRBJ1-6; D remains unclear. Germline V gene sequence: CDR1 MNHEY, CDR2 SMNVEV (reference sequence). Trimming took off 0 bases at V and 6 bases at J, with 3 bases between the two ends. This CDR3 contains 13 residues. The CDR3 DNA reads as TGTGCCAGCAGTTTATCGAGTAATTCACCCCTCCACTTT. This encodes CASSLSSNSPLHF.

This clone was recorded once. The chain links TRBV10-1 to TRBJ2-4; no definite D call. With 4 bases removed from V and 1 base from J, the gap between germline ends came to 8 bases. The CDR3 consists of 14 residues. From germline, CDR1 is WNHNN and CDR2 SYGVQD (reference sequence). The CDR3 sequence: CASSAPGAKNIQYF. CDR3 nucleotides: TGCGCCAGCAGTGCCCCGGGTGCCAAAAACATTCAGTACTTC.

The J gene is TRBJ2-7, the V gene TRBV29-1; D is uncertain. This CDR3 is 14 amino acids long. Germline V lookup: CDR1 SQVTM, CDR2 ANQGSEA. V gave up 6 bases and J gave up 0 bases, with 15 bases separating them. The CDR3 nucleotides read TGCAGCGTCCTCGGAATCAGGAGCTCCTACGAGCAGTACTTC. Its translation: CSVLGIRSSYEQYF.

The CDR3 reads CASSLDRGAETQYF. The CDR3 DNA follows: TGCGCCAGCAGCTTGGATCGGGGGGCTGAGACCCAGTACTTC. The chain combines TRBV5-1 with TRBJ2-5, with D tentatively TRBD2 (7 bases). V was shortened by 0 bases and J by 5 bases, with 11 bases between the two germline ends. The CDR3 extends over 14 amino acids. CDR1 SGHRS and CDR2 YFSETQ come from the germline V gene.

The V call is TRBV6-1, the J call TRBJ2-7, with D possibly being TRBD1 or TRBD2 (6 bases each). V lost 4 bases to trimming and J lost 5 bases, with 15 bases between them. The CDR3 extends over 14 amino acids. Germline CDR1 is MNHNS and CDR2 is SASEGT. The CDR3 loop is CASSGDWTENEQYF. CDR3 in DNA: TGTGCCAGCAGTGGGGACTGGACAGAGAACGAGCAGTACTTC.

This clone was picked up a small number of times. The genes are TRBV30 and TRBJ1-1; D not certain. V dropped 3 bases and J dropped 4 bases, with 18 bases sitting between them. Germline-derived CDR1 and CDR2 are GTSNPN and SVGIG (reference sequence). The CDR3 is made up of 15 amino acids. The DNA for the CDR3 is TGTGCCTGGAGGCCTAATTGGGTCCCGGGCACTGAAGCTTTCTTT. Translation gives CAWRPNWVPGTEAFF.